This entry concerns a single TCR beta chain. What it binds is not known. The data were obtained in a study of cytomegalovirus exposure and HLA in healthy donors. Across the whole study: Researchers previously reported finding just under 120 million unique TCR beta sequences from approximately 200 million T cells.

CDR1 and CDR2 from the germline V gene are SGHTS and YDEGEE. J gave up 7 bases and V 4 bases, and 10 bases lay outside the gene matches. The CDR3 sequence is 15 residues long. Study-wide results and caveats: Presence/absence analysis assumed near-uniform sequencing depth across donors.

Researchers ran the PCR with 60 Vbeta and 13 Jbeta primers. The data were produced by immunoSEQ multiplex PCR, yet TCRdb's version contains in-frame clones alone and is incomplete. This table holds about 200,000 clones, about 85% found once. Sequenced material: PBMCs. The chain employs TRBV5-8 and TRBJ1-2, with 10 bases fitting TRBD1. The sequence derives from a male donor in good health and CMV-seropositive. The CDR3 DNA reads as TGTGCCAGCAGCGTCCCGGGACAGGGGTCGCTTGGCTACACCTTC. Translation: CASSVPGQGSLGYTF.